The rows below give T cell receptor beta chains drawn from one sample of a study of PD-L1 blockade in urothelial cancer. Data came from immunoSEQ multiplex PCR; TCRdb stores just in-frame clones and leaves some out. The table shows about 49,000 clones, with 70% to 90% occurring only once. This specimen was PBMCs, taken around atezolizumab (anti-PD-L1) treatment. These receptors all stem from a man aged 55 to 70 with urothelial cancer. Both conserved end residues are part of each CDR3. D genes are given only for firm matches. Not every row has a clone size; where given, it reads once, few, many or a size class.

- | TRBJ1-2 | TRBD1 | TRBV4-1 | CASSHPGQGANYGYTF | TGCGCCAGCAGCCATCCGGGACAGGGGGCGAACTATGGCTACACCTTC
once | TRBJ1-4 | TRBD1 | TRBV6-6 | CASRDTGGPTNEKLFF | TGTGCCAGCAGGGACACAGGGGGACCAACTAATGAAAAACTGTTTTTT
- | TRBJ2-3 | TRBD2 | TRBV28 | CASSVSGGGTDTQYF | TGTGCCAGCAGTGTTAGCGGGGGGGGCACAGATACGCAGTATTTT
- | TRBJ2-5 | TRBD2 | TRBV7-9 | CASSRTSGFQETQYF | TGTGCCAGCAGCCGGACTAGCGGTTTCCAAGAGACCCAGTACTTC
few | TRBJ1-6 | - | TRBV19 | CASTTTQGYSPLHF | TGTGCCAGCACGACCACACAGGGTTATTCACCCCTCCACTTT
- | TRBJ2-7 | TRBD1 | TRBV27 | CASSNHRGTSSGDEQYF | TGTGCCAGCAGTAACCACAGGGGTACTAGTTCCGGGGACGAGCAGTACTTC
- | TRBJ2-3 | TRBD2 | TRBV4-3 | CASSPQRGGDTQYF | TGCGCCAGCAGCCCACAGCGGGGGGGAGATACGCAGTATTTT
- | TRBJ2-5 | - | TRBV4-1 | CASSQAVVGYRAGEQYF | TGCGCCAGCAGCCAAGCTGTGGTGGGATACAGGGCGGGGGAGCAGTACTTC
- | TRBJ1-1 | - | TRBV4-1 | CASSQDPSRQGSFDTEAFF | TGCGCCAGCAGCCAAGATCCATCAAGGCAGGGAAGTTTTGACACTGAAGCTTTCTTT
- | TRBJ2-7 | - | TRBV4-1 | CASSQELQGTIYEQYF | TGCGCCAGCAGCCAAGAGCTACAGGGTACAATCTACGAGCAGTACTTC
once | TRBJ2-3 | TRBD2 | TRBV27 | CASSPWTSGTDTQYF | TGTGCCAGCAGCCCGTGGACTAGCGGCACAGATACGCAGTATTTT
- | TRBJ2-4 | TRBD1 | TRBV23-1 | CASSHGGQGAKNIQYF | TGCGCCAGCAGTCATGGCGGACAGGGGGCCAAAAACATTCAGTACTTC
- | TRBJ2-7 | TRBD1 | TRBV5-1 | CASSFQYRGDEQYF | TGCGCCAGCAGCTTTCAGTACAGGGGGGACGAGCAGTACTTC
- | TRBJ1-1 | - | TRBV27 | CASSFGRARGANTEAFF | TGTGCCAGCAGTTTCGGTCGGGCGCGCGGGGCGAACACTGAAGCTTTCTTT
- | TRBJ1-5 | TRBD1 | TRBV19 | CASSIGAGGSNQPQHF | TGTGCCAGTAGTATAGGTGCAGGGGGGAGCAATCAGCCCCAGCATTTT
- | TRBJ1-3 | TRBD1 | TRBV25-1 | CASSEGQRDSGNTIYF | TGTGCCAGCAGTGAGGGACAGCGAGACTCTGGAAACACCATATATTTT
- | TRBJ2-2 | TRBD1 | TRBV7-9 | CASPGTGDTGELFF | TGTGCCAGCCCCGGGACAGGGGACACCGGGGAGCTGTTTTTT
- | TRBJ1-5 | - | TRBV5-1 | CASSRVRGQPQHF | TGCGCCAGCAGTAGGGTCAGGGGTCAGCCCCAGCATTTT
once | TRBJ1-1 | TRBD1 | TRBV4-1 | CASSQYDRDTEAFF | TGCGCCAGCAGCCAATATGACAGGGACACTGAAGCTTTCTTT
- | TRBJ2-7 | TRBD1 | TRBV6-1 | CASSSDRVFYEQYF | TGTGCCAGCAGCTCGGACAGGGTCTTCTACGAGCAGTACTTC
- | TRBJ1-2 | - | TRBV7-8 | CASSFAGATNYGYTF | TGTGCCAGCAGCTTTGCTGGGGCGACTAACTATGGCTACACCTTC
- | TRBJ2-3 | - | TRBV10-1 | CASREAATDTQYF | TGCGCCAGCAGAGAAGCGGCTACAGATACGCAGTATTTT
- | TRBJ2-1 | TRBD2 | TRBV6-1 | CASKLAGGFTEQFF | TGTGCCAGCAAGTTAGCGGGGGGCTTTACCGAACAGTTCTTC
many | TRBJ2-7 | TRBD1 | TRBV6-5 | CASRGTGYSYEQYF | TGTGCCAGCAGGGGGACAGGCTACTCCTACGAGCAGTACTTC
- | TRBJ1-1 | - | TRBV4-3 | CASSQDTGEMNTEAFF | TGCGCCAGCAGCCAAGATACTGGGGAGATGAACACTGAAGCTTTCTTT
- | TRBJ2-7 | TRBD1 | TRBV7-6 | CASSLGVGTVGEQYF | TGTGCCAGCAGCTTAGGGGTTGGGACAGTAGGCGAGCAGTACTTC
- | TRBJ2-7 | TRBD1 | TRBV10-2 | CASSGQGADYEQYF | TGCGCCAGCAGTGGACAGGGGGCGGATTACGAGCAGTACTTC
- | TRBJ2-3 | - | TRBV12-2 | CASRPDTSSTDTQYF | TGTGCAAGTCGCCCGGACACGTCTAGCACAGATACGCAGTATTTT
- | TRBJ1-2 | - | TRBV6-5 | CASTQGGRGYTF | TGTGCCAGCACCCAGGGAGGGAGAGGCTACACCTTC
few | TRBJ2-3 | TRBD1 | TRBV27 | CASSATGATSTDTQYF | TGTGCCAGCAGTGCAACAGGGGCCACTAGCACAGATACGCAGTATTTT
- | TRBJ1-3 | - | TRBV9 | CASSVTDLSGNTIYF | TGTGCCAGCAGCGTAACAGATCTCTCTGGAAACACCATATATTTT
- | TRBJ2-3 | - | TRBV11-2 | CASSSAEGRQSTDTQYF | TGTGCCAGCAGCTCCGCCGAAGGGAGGCAAAGCACAGATACGCAGTATTTT
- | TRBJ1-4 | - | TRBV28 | CASRPTQGRNEKLFF | TGTGCCAGCAGACCGACACAGGGTAGAAATGAAAAACTGTTTTTT
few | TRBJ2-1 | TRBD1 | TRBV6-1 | CATDRGKFGEQFF | TGTGCCACCGACAGGGGGAAGTTCGGTGAGCAGTTCTTC
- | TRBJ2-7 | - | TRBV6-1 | CASKVAGETYEQYF | TGTGCCAGCAAGGTCGCAGGGGAAACCTACGAGCAGTACTTC
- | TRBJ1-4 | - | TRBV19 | CATLEGATNEKLFF | TGTGCCACTTTAGAAGGAGCAACTAATGAAAAACTGTTTTTT
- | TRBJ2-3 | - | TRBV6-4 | CASSDPLKGDTQYF | TGTGCCAGCAGTGACCCTCTCAAGGGGGATACGCAGTATTTT
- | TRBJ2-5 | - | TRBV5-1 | CASSLGGPQETQYF | TGCGCCAGCAGCCTGGGGGGCCCCCAAGAGACCCAGTACTTC
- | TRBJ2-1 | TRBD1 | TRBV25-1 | CASSEHGQGLNEQFF | TGTGCCAGCAGTGAACACGGACAGGGTTTGAATGAGCAGTTCTTC
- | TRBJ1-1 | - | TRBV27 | CASSSGTLGNTEAFF | TGTGCCAGCAGTTCCGGGACACTGGGGAACACTGAAGCTTTCTTT
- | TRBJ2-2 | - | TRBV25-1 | CASSAAGYGSGNTGELFF | TGTGCCAGCAGTGCAGCCGGTTATGGGTCGGGGAACACCGGGGAGCTGTTTTTT
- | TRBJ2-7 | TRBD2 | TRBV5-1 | CASTPLGGGAYEQYF | TGCGCCAGCACCCCACTGGGGGGGGGTGCCTACGAGCAGTACTTC
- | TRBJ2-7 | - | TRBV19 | CASSDSLRPPYEQYF | TGTGCCAGTAGTGACAGCCTCCGGCCTCCGTACGAGCAGTACTTC
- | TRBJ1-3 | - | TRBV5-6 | CASSLVRAVGNTIYF | TGTGCCAGCAGCTTGGTGAGGGCAGTTGGAAACACCATATATTTT
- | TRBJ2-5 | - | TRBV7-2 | CASSLYQETQYF | TGTGCCAGCAGCTTGTATCAAGAGACCCAGTACTTC
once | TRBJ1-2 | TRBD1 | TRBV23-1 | CASSQWAGGFGDLYGYTF | TGCGCCAGCAGTCAATGGGCAGGGGGCTTTGGGGACCTCTATGGCTACACCTTC
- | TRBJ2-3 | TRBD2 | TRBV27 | CASTTGGLTDTQYF | TGTGCCAGCACCACGGGGGGTCTAACAGATACGCAGTATTTT
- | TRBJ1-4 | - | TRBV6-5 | CASRKDRWSGEKLFF | TGTGCCAGCAGGAAAGATCGGTGGTCGGGTGAAAAACTGTTTTTT
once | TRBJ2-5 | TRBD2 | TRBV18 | CASSQGLAGGQETQYF | TGTGCCAGCTCACAAGGACTAGCGGGGGGGCAAGAGACCCAGTACTTC
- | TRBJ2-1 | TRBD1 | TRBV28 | CASSLSSGGEQFF | TGTGCCAGCAGTTTATCATCAGGGGGTGAGCAGTTCTTC
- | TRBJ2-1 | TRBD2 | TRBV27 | CASSFLLTSGMQFF | TGTGCCAGCAGTTTCCTCCTGACTAGCGGAATGCAGTTCTTC
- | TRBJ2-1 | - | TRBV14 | CASSQELTGEQFF | TGTGCCAGCAGCCAAGAGCTAACCGGTGAGCAGTTCTTC
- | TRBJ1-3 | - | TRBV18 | CASSSDTSSGNTIYF | TGTGCCAGCTCATCTGACACGAGCTCTGGAAACACCATATATTTT
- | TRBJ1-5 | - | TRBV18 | CASSFGGGNSNQPQHF | TGTGCCAGCTCTTTCGGGGGAGGGAATAGCAATCAGCCCCAGCATTTT
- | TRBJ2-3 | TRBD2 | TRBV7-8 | CASSPGLAGGWNTDTQYF | TGTGCCAGCAGCCCCGGACTAGCGGGGGGGTGGAACACAGATACGCAGTATTTT
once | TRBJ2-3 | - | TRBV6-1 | CASGRQVASTDTQYF | TGTGCCAGTGGTAGACAGGTGGCTAGCACAGATACGCAGTATTTT
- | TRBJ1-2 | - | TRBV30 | CAWSVGGTLYGYTF | TGTGCCTGGAGTGTCGGAGGGACCCTTTATGGCTACACCTTC
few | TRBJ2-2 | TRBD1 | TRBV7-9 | CASSFRDRESSGELFF | TGTGCCAGCAGCTTCCGGGACAGGGAGTCCTCCGGGGAGCTGTTTTTT
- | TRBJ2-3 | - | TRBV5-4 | CASSLAGLRNTDTQYF | TGTGCCAGCAGCTTGGCGGGACTCCGAAACACAGATACGCAGTATTTT
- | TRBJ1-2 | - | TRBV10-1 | CASSENRASGYTF | TGCGCCAGCAGTGAGAACAGGGCGAGTGGCTACACCTTC